The T cell receptor (beta chain) under discussion was sequenced for a study of cytomegalovirus exposure and HLA in healthy donors. J gave up 7 bases and V 6 bases, and 9 bases lay outside the gene matches. The V gene's germline CDR1 is MDHEN and CDR2 SYDVKM. The CDR3 runs to 15 residues. Primers included in the PCR were 60 Vbeta and 13 Jbeta primers. The table came from immunoSEQ multiplex PCR; TCRdb's copy has only in-frame clones and leaves some out. The sample includes about 140,000 clones, 70% to 80% seen only once; the top ten take roughly 4.7%. The source of this sequence is a male donor in good health and CMV-seronegative. This sequence joins TRBV28 and TRBJ1-4; 9 nucleotides agree with TRBD1. The sequenced sample consisted of PBMCs. The CDR3 nucleotides are TGTGCCAGCAGGGGGCCGTGGACAGGGGTTGAAAAACTGTTTTTT. Translation gives CASRGPWTGVEKLFF.